Below, 20 T cell receptor beta chains from the same sample are listed, as sequenced in a study of OX40 agonist ivuxolimab in advanced cancers. Assay: immunoSEQ multiplex PCR; the TCRdb copy retains only in-frame clones and omits some. The sample contains 70,000 to 95,000 clones, approximately 85% of which appear only once. The specimen comprised CD4+ or CD8+ T cells sorted from blood, sampled in a trial of the OX40 agonist ivuxolimab. All receptors come from an adult with an advanced solid tumor such as melanoma, head and neck, liver or kidney cancer.

In its sample, this clone was seen once. The germline gene is not matched at one end of the junction; a read error may be the cause. The sample contains more than one DNA sequence encoding this CDR3. V is TRBV6-5 and J is TRBJ2-5; TRBD1 might be the D (5 bases). The CDR3 runs 14 residues. In germline, CDR1 is MNHEY, CDR2 SVGAGI. This chain's CDR3 is CASNSRQTQETQYF. CDR3 sequence (DNA): TGTGCCAGCAACTCCCGACAGACCCAAGAGACTCAGTACTTC.

The chain is built from TRBV23-1 and TRBJ2-7; possibly TRBD2 for D (6 bases). TRBV23-1 is an ORF; its function is uncertain. Between the trimmed V and J ends, which lost 0 bases and 2 bases, there was a span of 17 bases. The CDR3 consists of 17 residues. The CDR3 sequence is CASSQSSGGEGPYEQYF. In DNA, the CDR3 is TGCGCCAGCAGTCAATCGTCCGGGGGAGAGGGACCCTACGAGCAGTACTTC.

The chain recombines TRBV5-6 with TRBJ1-4; the match to TRBD1 covers 7 bases. Germline V CDR1 and CDR2: SGHDT, YYEEEE. This CDR3 contains 15 residues. Trimming removed 4 bases from V and 6 bases from J; junction bases left unmatched: 9. CDR3 nucleotides: TGTGCCAGCAGCAGCAACAGGGGTATTGATGAAAAACTGTTTTTT. Translation: CASSSNRGIDEKLFF.

This clone occurred once. The gene calls are TRBV28 and TRBJ1-2, with a tentative D call TRBD1 (5 bases). V lost 6 bases and J lost 4, with 12 bases in between. Germline-derived CDR1 and CDR2 are MDHEN and SYDVKM. The length of the CDR3 is 13 residues. The DNA of the CDR3 is TGTGCCAGCAGCGTTGATGGGGCCTATGGCTACACCTTC. Its protein product is CASSVDGAYGYTF.

The rearrangement uses TRBV2 and TRBJ2-5; possibly TRBD1 for D (6 bases). This CDR3 comprises 13 residues. Germline values: CDR1 SNHLY, CDR2 FYNNEI. The V end lost 5 bases, the J end lost 5 bases, and 12 bases lay between the germline ends. Here the CDR3 reads CASSRDNRETQYF. The CDR3 DNA follows: TGTGCCAGCAGTCGGGACAACCGGGAGACCCAGTACTTC.

CDR3 in DNA: TGTGCCAGCAGCTTGGGTATCGGGGTGGGGGAGCAGTTCTTC. Protein product: CASSLGIGVGEQFF. The chain joins TRBV5-6 to TRBJ2-1; perhaps TRBD2 as D (5 bases). The CDR3 totals 14 residues. V dropped 0 bases and J dropped 10 bases, with 14 bases sitting between them. Germline V gene data show CDR1 as SGHDT and CDR2 as YYEEEE.

Here the CDR3 reads CASSGGGTGGDQPQHF. DNA for the CDR3: TGTGCCAGTAGTGGAGGTGGGACAGGGGGCGATCAGCCCCAGCATTTT. The rearrangement links TRBV19 to TRBJ1-5; 12 bases are shared with TRBD1. The germline CDR1 and CDR2 sequences are LNHDA and SQIVND (reference sequence). CDR3 size: 16 residues. Germline trimming cut 5 bases from V and 5 bases from J; bases unmatched to any gene: 7.

The V and J genes are TRBV7-9 and TRBJ2-1, with D uncertain. Trimming pared 5 bases from V and 6 bases from J, leaving 8 bases between. The germline CDR1 and CDR2 sequences are SEHNR and FQNEAQ (reference sequence). The CDR3 runs to 12 residues. CDR3 sequence: CASSRLLNEQFF. For the CDR3, the DNA is TGTGCCAGCAGCCGCTTACTCAATGAGCAGTTCTTC.

The chain joins TRBV27 to TRBJ1-5, with TRBD1 as a possible D gene (6 bases). Between the trimmed V and J ends, which lost 1 base and 6 bases, there was a span of 10 bases. This CDR3 has 14 residues. Germline V lookup: CDR1 MNHEY, CDR2 SMNVEV (reference sequence). CDR3 residues: CASSLYREGQPQHF. In nucleotides, the CDR3 is TGTGCCAGCAGTTTATACAGGGAAGGTCAGCCCCAGCATTTT.

The chain links TRBV6-5 to TRBJ2-5, with TRBD2 identical over 13 bases. This CDR3 region has 14 residues. With V trimmed by 10 bases and J by 2 bases, 4 bases remained unmatched. Germline CDR1 is MNHEY and CDR2 is SVGAGI. In DNA form, the CDR3 reads TGTGCCACACTAGCGGGAGGGCCGCAAGAGACCCAGTACTTC. Amino acid sequence: CATLAGGPQETQYF.

The CDR3 is CASSLTGLAGYNEQFF. The CDR3 coding sequence is TGTGCCAGCAGCCTAACCGGACTAGCGGGTTACAATGAGCAGTTCTTC. The rearrangement joins TRBV7-6 to TRBJ2-1, with 11 nucleotides matching TRBD2. Germline loops: CDR1 SGHVS, CDR2 FNYEAQ. The ends lost 5 bases at V and 4 bases at J; junction bases unmatched: 7. The CDR3 is 16 residues long.

The chain recombines TRBV28 with TRBJ2-3; 7 nucleotides agree with TRBD1. This CDR3 spans 15 amino acids. Germline values: CDR1 MDHEN, CDR2 SYDVKM. V lost 6 bases to trimming and J lost 1 base; unmatched junction nucleotides: 7. CDR3 nucleotides: TGTGCCAGCAGCCTCGGGACAGTAGGCACAGATACGCAGTATTTT. Encoded protein: CASSLGTVGTDTQYF.

The J gene is TRBJ2-7, the V gene TRBV11-2; D is unresolved. The CDR3 runs 13 residues. Per germline, CDR1 SGHAT and CDR2 FQNNGV. V was shortened by 3 bases and J by 0 bases, with 6 bases between the two germline ends. The CDR3 here is CASSLMVSYEQYF. The CDR3 nucleotides are TGTGCCAGCAGCTTGATGGTCTCCTACGAGCAGTACTTC.

This clone appeared a single time. The chain combines TRBV5-6 with TRBJ1-2, with D perhaps TRBD1 (6 bases). CDR1 is SGHDT and CDR2 is YYEEEE in the germline V gene. The CDR3 is 14 residues long. V lost 4 bases, J lost 8 bases, and 18 bases lay in between. For the CDR3, the DNA is TGTGCCAGCAGCCGTAGTCGGGGGCAGGAGGGCTACACCTTC. Residues: CASSRSRGQEGYTF.

The chain links TRBV30 to TRBJ2-1, with D perhaps matching TRBD1 or TRBD2 (5 bases each). The CDR3 is made up of 14 amino acids. Trimming stripped 2 bases from V and 10 bases from J, with 18 bases between. Per the germline V gene, CDR1 is GTSNPN and CDR2 is SVGIG (reference sequence). The CDR3 DNA reads as TGTGCCTGGAGTCGGGACCAGCCGGGAAGGGAGCAGTTCTTC. It codes for CAWSRDQPGREQFF.

V is TRBV13 and J is TRBJ2-5; no clear D gene. The CDR3 is made up of 16 amino acids. Germline V gene data show CDR1 as PRHDT and CDR2 as FYEKMQ (reference sequence). V was pared by 1 base and J by 4 bases, with 16 bases between. The CDR3 nucleotides are TGTGCCAGCAGCTTAGAGACGGGTGTGGGGATAGAGACCCAGTACTTC. Translated, it gives CASSLETGVGIETQYF.

The chain joins TRBV6-6 to TRBJ2-1, with 8 bases aligning to TRBD2. This CDR3 comprises 12 residues. Per the germline V gene, CDR1 is MNHNY and CDR2 is SVGAGI (reference sequence). Unmatched junction bases numbered 1, after V lost 5 bases and J lost 7 bases. The CDR3 reads CASSSGRNEQFF. In DNA form, the CDR3 reads TGTGCCAGCAGTAGCGGGAGAAATGAGCAGTTCTTC.

This chain connects TRBV5-1 to TRBJ2-2, with unresolved D. CDR1 is SGHRS, CDR2 YFSETQ, per germline. CDR3 length: 14 amino acids. Trimming cost V 6 bases and J 1 base, with 10 bases left between them. The CDR3 bases are TGCGCCAGCACGACCGACGGGAACACCGGGGAGCTGTTTTTT. As protein: CASTTDGNTGELFF.

V usage is TRBV2 and J usage is TRBJ2-1, with 11 nucleotides matching TRBD2. Germline V gene sequence: CDR1 SNHLY, CDR2 FYNNEI. Losses at the gene ends were 3 bases for V and 5 bases for J; bases not matched to a gene: 3. The CDR3 consists of 15 residues. The CDR3 loop reads CASSETSGIDNEQFF. The CDR3 coding sequence is TGTGCCAGCAGTGAGACTAGCGGGATAGACAATGAGCAGTTCTTC.

The chain links TRBV5-1 to TRBJ2-1, with 7 bases identical to TRBD2. The germline CDR1 and CDR2 sequences are SGHRS and YFSETQ. The CDR3 covers 16 residues. With V trimmed by 7 bases and J by 8 bases, 18 bases remained unmatched. CDR3 in DNA: TGCGCCAGCTCGAGAGGCGGGAGTCAGTATATCGATGAGCAGTTCTTC. Protein sequence: CASSRGGSQYIDEQFF.